A single sample is the source of the 4 T cell receptor delta chains below, sequenced in a study of γδ T cells in repeated Plasmodium falciparum infection. Bulk repertoires came from Vgamma9/Vdelta2+ or Vdelta2-negative gammadelta T cells flow-sorted from PBMC. TCRdb re-called clones from the multiplex PCR reads using CATT. The data contain roughly 86,000 delta-chain clones, over 1.1% of them singletons. The sample was gamma-delta T cells from blood. These receptors all stem from a pool of human donors (malaria-infected and uninfected, not separated).

Ten or more counts support this clone. The amino acid sequence in TCRdb belongs to a much larger clone and departs from this DNA's translation at residue 17, likely a sequencing read error; the sequence shown is translated from the DNA. J gene calling gave no result, while the V gene is TRDV1; TRDD3, the D gene given by the table, was not confirmed from the DNA. This CDR3 has 18 amino acids. Germline values: CDR1 TSWWSYY, CDR2 QGS. CDR3 sequence (DNA): TGTGCTCTTGGGGAAGCCTTCTTCCTCGACGGGAGAGGGGGTAAACTCACCTTT. Its protein is CALGEAFFLDGRGGKLTF.

This clone was observed a handful of times. TCRdb assigns this DNA the protein of a much larger clone, which departs from its translation at residue 12; this likely reflects a read error, and the protein shown comes from translating the DNA. V is TRDV1 and J is TRDJ1; 9 nucleotides align to TRDD3. The J gene comes from matching the DNA to germline here; TCRdb lacks it. Germline V gives CDR1 TSWWSYY, CDR2 QGS. The CDR3 sequence is 15 residues long. CDR3 in DNA: TGTGCTCTTGGGGTCCCGGGGGATACAGCCGATAGACTCATCTTT. It is translated as CALGVPGDTADRLIF.

Details on this clone: The amino acid sequence in TCRdb belongs to a much larger clone and departs from this DNA's translation at residue 5, likely a sequencing read error; the sequence shown is translated from the DNA. This chain uses TRDV2 with TRDJ1; D not certain. TCRdb gives no J gene; it was assigned here by matching the DNA to germline. There are 14 residues in the CDR3. The germline CDR1 and CDR2 sequences are GEAIGNYY and EKD. The germline V and J ends were trimmed by 3 bases and 0 bases, with 10 bases remaining between them. The CDR3 spells CACDSILYTDKLIF. In DNA, the CDR3 is TGTGCCTGTGACTCGATCCTGTACACCGATAAACTCATCTTT.

As regards this clone: For this DNA, TCRdb reports the protein of a much larger clone, which diverges at residue 13, most likely from a read error; the protein presented here is translated directly from the DNA. This chain uses TRDV2 with TRDJ3; 11 bases map to TRDD3. Germline matching of the DNA provided the J gene here, since TCRdb leaves it blank. Looked up from germline, CDR1 is GEAIGNYY and CDR2 is EKD. CDR3 length: 19 amino acids. The CDR3 coding sequence is TGTGCCTGTGACACCGTACTGGGGGATAGCTCCTGGGGCACCCGACAGATGTTTTTC. Its translation: CACDTVLGDSSWGTRQMFF.